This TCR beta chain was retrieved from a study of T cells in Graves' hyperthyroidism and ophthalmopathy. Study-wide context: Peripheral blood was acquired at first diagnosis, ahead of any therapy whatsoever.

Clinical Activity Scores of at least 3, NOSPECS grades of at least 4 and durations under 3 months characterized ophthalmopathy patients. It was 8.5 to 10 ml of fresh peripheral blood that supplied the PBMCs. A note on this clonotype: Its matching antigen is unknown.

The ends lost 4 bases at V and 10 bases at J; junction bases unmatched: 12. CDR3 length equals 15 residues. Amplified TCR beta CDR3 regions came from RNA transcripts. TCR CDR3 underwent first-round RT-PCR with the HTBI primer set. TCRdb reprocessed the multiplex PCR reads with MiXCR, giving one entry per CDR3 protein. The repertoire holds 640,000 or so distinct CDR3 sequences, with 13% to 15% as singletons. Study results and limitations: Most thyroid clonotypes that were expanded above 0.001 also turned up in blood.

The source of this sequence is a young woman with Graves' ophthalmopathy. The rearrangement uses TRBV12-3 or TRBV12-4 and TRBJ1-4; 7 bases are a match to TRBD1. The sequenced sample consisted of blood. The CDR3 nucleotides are TGTGCCAGCAGTTCCTTCGACAGGGTTGACGGAAAACTGTTTTTT. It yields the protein CASSSFDRVDGKLFF.